This T cell receptor beta chain was sequenced for a study of blood T cell repertoires in COVID-19. Study context: The samples span acute and convalescent COVID-19 from the United States, Italy and Spain.

This clone has just a few counts. The assay was immunoSEQ multiplex PCR, and TCRdb's table has in-frame clones only and misses some. The sample lists about 140,000 clones, 75% to 90% occurring once. This CDR3 is built from 16 residues. Trimming removed 4 bases from V and 8 bases from J, with 21 bases in between. CDR1 MNHEY and CDR2 SMNVEV come from the germline V gene (reference sequence). The chain recombines TRBV27 with TRBJ2-4, with D possibly TRBD1 on 6 matching bases. This TCR derives from a human donor in a cohort sampled during active COVID-19. The material sequenced was peripheral blood. The DNA of the CDR3 is TGTGCCAGCAGTTCGGACAGCCTTGCAAAAACTTACATTCAGTACTTC. This encodes CASSSDSLAKTYIQYF.